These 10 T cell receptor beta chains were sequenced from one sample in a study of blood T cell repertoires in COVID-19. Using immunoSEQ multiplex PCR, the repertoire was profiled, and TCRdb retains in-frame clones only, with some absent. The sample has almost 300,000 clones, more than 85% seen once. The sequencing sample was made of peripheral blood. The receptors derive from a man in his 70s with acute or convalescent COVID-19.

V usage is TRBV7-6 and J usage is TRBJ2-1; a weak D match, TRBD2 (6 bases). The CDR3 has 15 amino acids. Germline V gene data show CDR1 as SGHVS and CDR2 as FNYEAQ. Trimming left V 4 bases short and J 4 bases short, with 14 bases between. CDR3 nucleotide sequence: TGTGCCAGCAGCTGGGACTCGCTCCAATACAATGAGCAGTTCTTC. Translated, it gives CASSWDSLQYNEQFF.

The CDR3 here is CASSGGQGANVYGYTF. The DNA for the CDR3 is TGTGCCAGCAGTGGGGGACAGGGGGCGAATGTCTATGGCTACACCTTC. The rearrangement uses TRBV28 and TRBJ1-2; 12 bases align to TRBD1. CDR3 length: 16 residues. Looked up from germline, CDR1 is MDHEN and CDR2 is SYDVKM. After removal of 5 bases from V and 4 bases from J, the junction contained 8 bases not matched to a gene.

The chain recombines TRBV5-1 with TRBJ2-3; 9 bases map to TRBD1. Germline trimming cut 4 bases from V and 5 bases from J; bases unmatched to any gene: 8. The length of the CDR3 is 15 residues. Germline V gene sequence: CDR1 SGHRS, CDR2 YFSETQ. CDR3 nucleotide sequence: TGCGCCAGCAGCCATGGACAGGGGTGGTTAGATACGCAGTATTTT. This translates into CASSHGQGWLDTQYF.

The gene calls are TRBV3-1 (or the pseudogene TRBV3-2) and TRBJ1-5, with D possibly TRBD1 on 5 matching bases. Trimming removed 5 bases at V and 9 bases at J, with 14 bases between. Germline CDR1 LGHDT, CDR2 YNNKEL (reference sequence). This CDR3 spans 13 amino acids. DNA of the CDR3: TGTGCCAGCAGCTCTTACTTGGGGGGGCCCCAGCATTTT. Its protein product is CASSSYLGGPQHF.

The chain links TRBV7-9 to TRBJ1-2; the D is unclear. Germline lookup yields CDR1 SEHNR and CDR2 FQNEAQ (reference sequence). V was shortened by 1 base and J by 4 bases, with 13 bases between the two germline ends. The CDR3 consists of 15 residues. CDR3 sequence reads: CASSLDRYSLYGYTF. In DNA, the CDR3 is TGTGCCAGCAGCTTAGATCGTTACAGCCTCTATGGCTACACCTTC.

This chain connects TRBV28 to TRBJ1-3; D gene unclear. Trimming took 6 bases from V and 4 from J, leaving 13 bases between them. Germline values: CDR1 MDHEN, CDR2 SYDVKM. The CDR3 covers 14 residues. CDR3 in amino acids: CASSPTAGGNTIYF. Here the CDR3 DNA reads TGTGCCAGCAGCCCCACCGCGGGGGGAAACACCATATATTTT.

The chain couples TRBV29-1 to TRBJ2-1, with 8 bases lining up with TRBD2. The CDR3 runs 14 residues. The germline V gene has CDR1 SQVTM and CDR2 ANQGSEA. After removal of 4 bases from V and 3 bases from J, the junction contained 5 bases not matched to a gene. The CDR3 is CSVGGLAGYNEQFF. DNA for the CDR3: TGCAGCGTTGGAGGGCTAGCGGGCTACAATGAGCAGTTCTTC.

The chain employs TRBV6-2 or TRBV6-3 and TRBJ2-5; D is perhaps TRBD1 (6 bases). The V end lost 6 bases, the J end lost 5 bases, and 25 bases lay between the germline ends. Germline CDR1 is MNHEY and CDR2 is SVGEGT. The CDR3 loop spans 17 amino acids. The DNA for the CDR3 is TGTGCCAGCAGCTCGACCGAGGGGGAAATCCGATGGGAGACCCAGTACTTC. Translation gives CASSSTEGEIRWETQYF.

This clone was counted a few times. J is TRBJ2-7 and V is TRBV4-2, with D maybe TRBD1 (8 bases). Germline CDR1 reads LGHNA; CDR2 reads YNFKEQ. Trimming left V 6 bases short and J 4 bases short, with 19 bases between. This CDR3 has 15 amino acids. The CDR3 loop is CASRDRTGRVYEQYF. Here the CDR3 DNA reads TGTGCCAGCAGAGACCGGACAGGGAGGGTATACGAGCAGTACTTC.

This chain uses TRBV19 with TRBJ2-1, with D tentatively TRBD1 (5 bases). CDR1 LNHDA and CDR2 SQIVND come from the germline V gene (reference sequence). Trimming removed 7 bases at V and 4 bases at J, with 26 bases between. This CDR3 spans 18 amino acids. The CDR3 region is CASTKGIGQPERYNEQFF. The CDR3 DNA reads TGTGCCAGTACCAAGGGGATTGGTCAACCAGAAAGATACAATGAGCAGTTCTTC.